One sample yielded the 25 T cell receptor beta chains listed below, sequenced in a study of T cell responses to AZD1222 COVID-19 vaccine. Using immunoSEQ multiplex PCR, the repertoire was profiled, and TCRdb retains in-frame clones only, with some absent. There are some 150,000 clones in the sample; nearly 95% occur only once, and 3.6% lies in the top ten. The sample consisted of peripheral blood, taken 28 days after the second AZD1222 dose. The source is an adult who received the AZD1222 COVID-19 vaccine.

Here the CDR3 reads CASRETHSSYEQYF. The CDR3 bases are TGTGCCAGCAGGGAGACCCACAGCTCCTACGAGCAGTACTTC. V usage is TRBV2 and J usage is TRBJ2-7, with no clear D. The CDR3 sequence is 14 residues long. Germline CDR1 SNHLY, CDR2 FYNNEI. V lost 6 bases, J lost 0 bases, and 12 bases lay in between.

Written as DNA, the CDR3 is TGTGCCAGCAGCCTCCGTGTGCGGGACACAGATACGCAGTATTTT. It yields the protein CASSLRVRDTDTQYF. The chain combines TRBV9 with TRBJ2-3; D possibly corresponds to TRBD2 (6 bases). The CDR3 covers 15 residues. CDR1 is SGDLS, CDR2 YYNGEE, per germline. Trimming removed 4 bases from V and 2 bases from J, with 14 bases in between.

By share of the sample, this clone is large. Other DNA sequences within the sample encode an identical CDR3. The chain joins TRBV29-1 to TRBJ2-7; D possibly matches TRBD1 or TRBD2 (5 bases each). Deletions cut 2 bases from V and 4 bases from J, with 12 bases between. The CDR3 runs 13 residues. Germline lookup yields CDR1 SQVTM and CDR2 ANQGSEA. CDR3 sequence: CSVERGEGYEQYF. The CDR3 DNA sequence: TGCAGCGTTGAAAGGGGCGAGGGTTACGAGCAGTACTTC.

V and J are TRBV28 and TRBJ1-1, with 7 bases aligning to TRBD1. The CDR3 is 13 residues long. CDR1 and CDR2 from the germline V gene are MDHEN and SYDVKM. V lost 6 bases and J lost 6; bases outside the gene matches: 7. The CDR3 DNA is TGTGCCAGCAGCCGACAAGACAGGGCTGAAGCTTTCTTT. Translation: CASSRQDRAEAFF.

The V call is TRBV7-2, the J call TRBJ2-2; D not certain. The CDR3 is 12 amino acids. The V gene's germline CDR1 is SGHTA and CDR2 FQGNSA. V lost 3 bases to trimming and J lost 7 bases, with 6 bases between them. CDR3 loop: CASSFEIGELFF. The CDR3 region has the DNA TGTGCCAGCAGCTTCGAAATCGGGGAGCTGTTTTTT.

This chain connects TRBV5-1 to TRBJ2-2; TRBD1 might be the D (5 bases). The ends were cut back, 4 bases at V and 4 bases at J, with 14 bases in the middle. Germline V CDR1 and CDR2: SGHRS, YFSETQ. The CDR3 contains 15 residues. This CDR3 reads CASSGQGKGTGELFF. The CDR3 nucleotides read TGCGCCAGCAGCGGCCAGGGTAAGGGCACCGGGGAGCTGTTTTTT.

The gene calls are TRBV14 and TRBJ2-3; D ambiguous. This CDR3 region has 12 residues. Germline values: CDR1 SGHDN, CDR2 FVKESK. V was trimmed by 4 bases and J by 2 bases, leaving 4 bases between them. The CDR3 is CASSRHTDTQYF. The CDR3 coding sequence is TGTGCCAGCAGCCGACACACAGATACGCAGTATTTT.

In nucleotides, the CDR3 is TGTGCCAGCAGCTCATACAGGGTAGGACCCGAGACCCAGTACTTC. The encoded protein is CASSSYRVGPETQYF. The chain carries TRBV7-6 and TRBJ2-5, with a weak D call TRBD1 (6 bases). Trimming took 4 bases from V and 5 from J, leaving 17 bases between them. Germline V gene data show CDR1 as SGHVS and CDR2 as FNYEAQ. The CDR3 spans 15 residues.

The chain recombines TRBV28 with TRBJ1-5; 8 bases are a match to TRBD1. This CDR3 region has 14 residues. CDR1 and CDR2 from the germline V gene are MDHEN and SYDVKM. With V trimmed by 6 bases and J by 7 bases, 8 bases remained unmatched. CDR3 in DNA: TGTGCCAGCAGCCTAGGACAGGGAGTACAGCCCCAGCATTTT. It specifies CASSLGQGVQPQHF.

In its sample, this clone was seen a few times. The J gene is TRBJ2-7, the V gene TRBV7-9, with D perhaps TRBD1 or TRBD2 (5 bases each). The CDR3 runs 15 residues. Germline-derived CDR1 and CDR2 are SEHNR and FQNEAQ (reference sequence). V dropped 6 bases and J dropped 0 bases, with 15 bases sitting between them. The CDR3 sequence is CASSFRDRSSYEQYF. DNA of the CDR3: TGTGCCAGCAGTTTTCGGGACCGAAGCTCCTACGAGCAGTACTTC.

The chain is built from TRBV19 and TRBJ1-6; 11 nucleotides align to TRBD1. Germline V CDR1 and CDR2: LNHDA, SQIVND (reference sequence). This CDR3 region has 16 residues. After removal of 4 bases from V and 4 bases from J, the junction contained 3 bases not matched to a gene. The CDR3 DNA reads as TGTGCCAGTAGTACCCGGGACAGGGGGTATAATTCACCCCTCCACTTT. Protein: CASSTRDRGYNSPLHF.

The chain is built from TRBV11-2 and TRBJ2-2; D gene uncertain. Germline assignment: CDR1 SGHAT and CDR2 FQNNGV. The CDR3 extends over 12 amino acids. Trimming left V 6 bases short and J 1 base short, with 3 bases between. CDR3 in DNA: TGTGCCAGCAGAAAGAACACCGGGGAGCTGTTTTTT. Protein sequence: CASRKNTGELFF.

V and J are TRBV7-9 and TRBJ1-5; 7 bases align to TRBD1. Germline trimming cut 5 bases from V and 7 bases from J; bases unmatched to any gene: 8. The CDR3 spans 14 residues. The germline CDR1 and CDR2 sequences are SEHNR and FQNEAQ (reference sequence). The CDR3 sequence: CASSRQGSNQPQHF. For the CDR3, the DNA is TGTGCCAGCAGCCGACAGGGTTCAAACCAGCCCCAGCATTTT.

CDR3 residues: CASTVSNQPQHF. The CDR3 nucleotides read TGTGCCAGCACTGTAAGCAATCAGCCCCAGCATTTT. The J gene is TRBJ1-5, the V gene TRBV28; no definite D call. The CDR3 has 12 amino acids. CDR1 and CDR2 (germline): MDHEN, SYDVKM. V lost 7 bases and J lost 1, with 5 bases in between.

This clone was observed a handful of times. CDR3 sequence (DNA): TGTGCCAGCAGCTTTAGCGGAGACTACAATGAGCAGTTCTTC. Translated: CASSFSGDYNEQFF. J is TRBJ2-1 and V is TRBV7-2, with D perhaps matching TRBD2 (6 bases). Germline CDR1 reads SGHTA; CDR2 reads FQGNSA. Trimming left V 3 bases short and J 3 bases short, with 9 bases between. This CDR3 spans 14 amino acids.

The CDR3 loop is CASRSGYNEQFF. CDR3 sequence (DNA): TGTGCCAGCAGGTCCGGATACAATGAGCAGTTCTTC. This sequence joins TRBV6-5 and TRBJ2-1; no reliable D call. The germline gives CDR1 MNHEY, CDR2 SVGAGI. V was trimmed by 6 bases and J by 4 bases, leaving 7 bases between them. The CDR3 is 12 residues long.

This clone was detected once. J is TRBJ1-2 and V is TRBV28; weak D call: TRBD1 (5 bases). Germline CDR1 reads MDHEN; CDR2 reads SYDVKM. The CDR3 is made up of 13 amino acids. The V and J ends lost 6 bases and 4 bases respectively, with 12 bases between them. The CDR3 DNA sequence: TGTGCCAGCAGCGGGGGGGGTGTCTATGGCTACACCTTC. This encodes CASSGGGVYGYTF.

CDR3 sequence (DNA): TGTGCCAGCAGTCGGGACAGGGTGGGACAGCCCCAGCATTTT. It translates to CASSRDRVGQPQHF. V and J are TRBV6-5 and TRBJ1-5, with 9 positions matching TRBD1. The CDR3 is made up of 14 amino acids. Trimming removed 5 bases from V and 7 bases from J; junction bases left unmatched: 6. CDR1 MNHEY and CDR2 SVGAGI come from the germline V gene.

The chain employs TRBV3-1 (or the pseudogene TRBV3-2) and TRBJ1-1; no firm D call. Germline V gene lookup returns CDR1 LGHDT and CDR2 YNNKEL (reference sequence). The germline V and J ends were trimmed by 4 bases and 1 base, with 7 bases remaining between them. The CDR3 has 13 amino acids. The CDR3 DNA reads TGTGCCAGCAGCCCAAGGACGAACACTGAAGCTTTCTTT. Its translation is CASSPRTNTEAFF.

The chain couples TRBV5-4 to TRBJ2-1; 9 nucleotides align to TRBD2. After removal of 3 bases from V and 2 bases from J, the junction contained 3 bases not matched to a gene. Germline loops: CDR1 SGHNT, CDR2 YYREEE (reference sequence). The CDR3 is made up of 15 amino acids. CDR3 nucleotides: TGTGCCAGCAGCTCTAGCGGGAAGGCCTACAATGAGCAGTTCTTC. Amino acids: CASSSSGKAYNEQFF.

The V call is TRBV7-2, the J call TRBJ2-7; D is unclear. The CDR3 spans 14 residues. The V gene's germline CDR1 is SGHTA and CDR2 FQGNSA. The V end lost 5 bases, the J end lost 6 bases, and 17 bases lay between the germline ends. CDR3 bases: TGTGCCAGCAGCCAACAACGAGGATTAGGCGAGCAGTACTTC. Protein: CASSQQRGLGEQYF.

V gene TRBV18 combines with J gene TRBJ2-3, with D perhaps matching TRBD1 (6 bases). CDR3 length equals 16 residues. Between the trimmed V and J ends, which lost 1 base and 10 bases, there was a span of 21 bases. Germline V gene sequence: CDR1 KGHSH, CDR2 LQKENI. CDR3 region: CASSPLARGTSGSQYF. The CDR3 DNA sequence: TGTGCCAGCTCACCACTGGCCAGGGGCACGTCCGGCTCGCAGTATTTT.

The rearrangement joins TRBV15 to TRBJ2-5; the D gene is possibly TRBD2 (6 bases). CDR3 length equals 15 residues. The germline V gene encodes CDR1 LNHNV and CDR2 YYDKDF (reference sequence). V shed 5 bases and J shed 1 base, with 14 bases lying between them. The CDR3 loop reads CATSARGLSQETQYF. The CDR3 DNA follows: TGTGCCACCAGCGCTCGAGGACTATCCCAAGAGACCCAGTACTTC. The variable domain in full, completed from reference TRBV15 and TRBJ2-5, reads DAMVIQNPRYQVTQFGKPVTLSCSQTLNHNVMYWYQQKSSQAPKLLFHYYDKDFNNEADTPDNFQSRRPNTSFCFLDIRSPGLGDTAMYLCATSARGLSQETQYFGPGTRLLVL.

J is TRBJ2-7 and V is TRBV7-8; D perhaps matches TRBD1 (5 bases). Per the germline V gene, CDR1 is SGHVS and CDR2 is FQNEAQ. The CDR3 length is 15 residues. Trimming took off 10 bases at V and 2 bases at J, with 21 bases between the two ends. In nucleotides, the CDR3 is TGTGCCACCCTACCCCTCTGGGGCCTCGCCTACGAGCAGTACTTC. Translation gives CATLPLWGLAYEQYF.

This clone turned up a few times. The chain recombines TRBV7-9 with TRBJ2-7; TRBD2 aligns across 8 bases. V gave up 3 bases and J gave up 5 bases; unmatched junction bases: 18. CDR1 is SEHNR and CDR2 is FQNEAQ in the germline V gene (reference sequence). The CDR3 is 18 residues long. CDR3 residues: CASSFHPTSGRWGHEQYF. CDR3 nucleotide sequence: TGTGCCAGCAGCTTCCATCCCACTAGCGGAAGATGGGGCCACGAGCAGTACTTC.